This passage covers 20 T cell receptor beta chains from one sample sequenced in a study of cytomegalovirus exposure and HLA in healthy donors. Primers included in the PCR were 60 Vbeta and 13 Jbeta primers. Here immunoSEQ multiplex PCR was the method, and the copy in TCRdb shows in-frame clones only, minus some. Of some 71,000 clones detected, 70% to 80% appear once; the ten largest clones hold over 2.5%. The material sequenced was PBMCs. These receptors all come from a man aged 18 to 35 in good health and CMV-seronegative.

This clone has only a few counts. The rearrangement joins TRBV4-3 to TRBJ2-3; 7 nucleotides match TRBD2. Germline CDR1 reads LGHNA; CDR2 reads YSLEER. The CDR3 has 15 amino acids. J gave up 7 bases and V 1 base, and 8 bases lay outside the gene matches. The CDR3 bases are TGCGCCAGCAGCCAAGGAGCGGAGCGGGGCCATACGCAGTATTTT. As protein: CASSQGAERGHTQYF.

This clone came up once. This sequence joins TRBV29-1 and TRBJ2-1; D is undetermined. Trimming left V 7 bases short and J 9 bases short, with 10 bases between. CDR3 length: 10 amino acids. Germline lookup yields CDR1 SQVTM and CDR2 ANQGSEA. CDR3 nucleotide sequence: TGCAGCGCCCAAAAGAGTGAGCAGTTCTTC. Its translation is CSAQKSEQFF.

The V and J genes are TRBV6-5 and TRBJ1-2; TRBD1 is a possible D gene (6 bases). CDR3 size: 14 residues. The V and J ends lost 8 bases and 5 bases respectively, with 18 bases between them. Germline lookup yields CDR1 MNHEY and CDR2 SVGAGI. The CDR3 bases are TGTGCCAGCGCAACAACAGGGTTTGCGTATGGCTACACCTTC. This codes for CASATTGFAYGYTF.

The genes are TRBV14 and TRBJ2-7; D call uncertain. Germline CDR1 and CDR2: SGHDN and FVKESK. The CDR3 has 15 residues. V lost 0 bases and J lost 1, with 10 bases in between. The CDR3 sequence: CASSQDPARSYEQYF. CDR3 sequence (DNA): TGTGCCAGCAGCCAAGACCCTGCGAGGTCCTACGAGCAGTACTTC. The variable domain in full, completed from reference TRBV14 and TRBJ2-7, reads EAGVTQFPSHSVIEKGQTVTLRCDPISGHDNLYWYRRVMGKEIKFLLHFVKESKQDESGMPNNRFLAERTGGTYSTLKVQPAELEDSGVYFCASSQDPARSYEQYFGPGTRLTVT.

The rearrangement links TRBV5-1 to TRBJ2-5, with D possibly being TRBD1 (6 bases). CDR3 length equals 15 residues. Germline V gene sequence: CDR1 SGHRS, CDR2 YFSETQ. Trimming pared 0 bases from V and 3 bases from J, leaving 12 bases between. Here the CDR3 reads CASSLGGTGKETQYF. The DNA for the CDR3 is TGCGCCAGCAGCTTGGGAGGAACAGGGAAAGAGACCCAGTACTTC.

This clone was counted a few times. The chain combines TRBV6-5 with TRBJ2-3; 8 nucleotides line up with TRBD1. J was trimmed by 6 bases and V by 0 bases; bases with no gene match: 8. This CDR3 is built from 16 residues. The V gene's germline CDR1 is MNHEY and CDR2 SVGAGI. Here the CDR3 reads CASSYSGTGRHDTQYF. The DNA for the CDR3 is TGTGCCAGCAGTTACTCGGGGACAGGACGTCACGATACGCAGTATTTT.

This clone turned up a few times. The rearrangement joins TRBV19 to TRBJ1-5, with 8 bases fitting TRBD1. CDR3 length equals 16 residues. V lost 3 bases, J lost 2 bases, and 6 bases stayed unmatched. Germline V gene lookup returns CDR1 LNHDA and CDR2 SQIVND (reference sequence). This CDR3 is CASSIRQGNGNQPQHF. The CDR3 DNA is TGTGCCAGTAGTATTCGACAGGGGAACGGCAATCAGCCCCAGCATTTT.

The chain joins TRBV27 to TRBJ1-3; D ambiguous. Looked up from germline, CDR1 is MNHEY and CDR2 is SMNVEV (reference sequence). Trimming stripped 5 bases from V and 4 bases from J, with 9 bases between. This CDR3 spans 13 amino acids. The CDR3 region has the DNA TGTGCCAGCAGTCCCCATGCGGGAAACACCATATATTTT. Translated: CASSPHAGNTIYF.

This chain uses TRBV28 with TRBJ1-2; possible D gene TRBD1, 5 bases. Trimming took 6 bases from V and 2 from J, leaving 13 bases between them. In germline, CDR1 is MDHEN, CDR2 SYDVKM. The CDR3 sequence is 14 residues long. The CDR3 nucleotides are TGTGCCAGCAGCCTGGGGGGGGAAAACTATGGCTACACCTTC. Translation: CASSLGGENYGYTF.

The V gene is TRBV6-5, the J gene TRBJ2-5, with 9 bases that match TRBD1. The CDR3 totals 15 residues. From germline, CDR1 is MNHEY and CDR2 SVGAGI. J lost 3 bases, V lost 6 bases, and 8 bases had no gene match. The CDR3 coding sequence is TGTGCCAGCAGCAAAGGACAGGGGAGAGAAGAGACCCAGTACTTC. Its translation is CASSKGQGREETQYF.

The J gene is TRBJ1-2, the V gene TRBV7-5; the D call TRBD1 from the table was never checked on the DNA. TRBV7-5 is deemed a pseudogene. This CDR3 contains 16 residues. The CDR3 DNA reads as TGTGCCAGAAGCTTTGGGATTGGGCCCGACAGGTATGGCTACACCTTC. This encodes CARSFGIGPDRYGYTF.

This chain links TRBV9 with TRBJ2-3; 7 nucleotides match TRBD2. Trimming took 2 bases from V and 0 from J; bases not matched to a gene: 6. Germline V lookup: CDR1 SGDLS, CDR2 YYNGEE. CDR3 length equals 16 residues. CDR3 sequence reads: CASSVREGTSTDTQYF. CDR3 coding DNA: TGTGCCAGCAGCGTGAGGGAGGGGACTAGCACAGATACGCAGTATTTT.

This clone was counted between two and nine times. The rearrangement joins TRBV10-3 to TRBJ1-1; no firm D call. The CDR3 totals 13 residues. Deletions cut 6 bases from V and 1 base from J, with 9 bases between. Germline V gene data show CDR1 as ENHRY and CDR2 as SYGVKD. The chain's CDR3 is CAIRVEQNTEAFF. The CDR3 region has the DNA TGTGCCATCAGGGTGGAGCAGAACACTGAAGCTTTCTTT.

This rearrangement joins TRBV6-6 to TRBJ1-1; D possibly corresponds to TRBD1 (6 bases). V lost 5 bases to trimming and J lost 8 bases, with 24 bases between them. The CDR3 loop spans 16 amino acids. Germline V gives CDR1 MNHNY, CDR2 SVGAGI (reference sequence). In nucleotides, the CDR3 is TGTGCCAGCAGTCAGGGACAATTAGGCGGCGGGGGGGAAGCTTTCTTT. Residues: CASSQGQLGGGGEAFF.

This chain joins TRBV27 and TRBJ2-2; D is ambiguous. Germline CDR1 MNHEY, CDR2 SMNVEV (reference sequence). This CDR3 region has 14 residues. With 8 bases removed from V and 0 bases from J, the gap between germline ends came to 10 bases. CDR3 sequence reads: CASALTANTGELFF. The CDR3 DNA is TGTGCCAGCGCATTAACAGCGAACACCGGGGAGCTGTTTTTT.

The chain has TRBV28 and TRBJ1-1, with D maybe TRBD1 (6 bases). The CDR3 sequence is 15 residues long. CDR1 and CDR2 from the germline V gene are MDHEN and SYDVKM. Between the trimmed V and J ends, which lost 5 bases and 10 bases, there was a span of 23 bases. The CDR3 here is CASSVSGPQGWGAFF. The CDR3, as DNA: TGTGCCAGCAGTGTCTCTGGTCCCCAGGGGTGGGGAGCTTTCTTT.

V gene TRBV27 combines with J gene TRBJ2-2; TRBD2 matches 11 bases. V lost 3 bases and J lost 9; bases outside the gene matches: 18. This CDR3 is built from 19 residues. Germline CDR1 reads MNHEY; CDR2 reads SMNVEV (reference sequence). The CDR3 bases are TGTGCCAGCAGTTTTTATATTGGGGCTAGCGGGGGGCCTCTAAGGGAGCTGTTTTTT. This encodes CASSFYIGASGGPLRELFF.

Only a few counts were recorded for this clone. The CDR3 DNA reads as TGTGCCAGCAGCGTAGCCGGGGGGATCTATGGCTACACCTTC. This gives the protein CASSVAGGIYGYTF. V and J are TRBV9 and TRBJ1-2, with D perhaps matching TRBD1 (5 bases). The germline CDR1 and CDR2 sequences are SGDLS and YYNGEE. The CDR3 sequence is 14 residues long. V shed 0 bases and J shed 4 bases, with 10 bases lying between them.

This clone is a singleton in its sample. This sequence joins TRBV27 and TRBJ2-7; weak D call: TRBD2 (5 bases). This CDR3 contains 15 residues. The germline V and J ends were trimmed by 3 bases and 7 bases, with 19 bases remaining between them. The germline gives CDR1 MNHEY, CDR2 SMNVEV (reference sequence). DNA of the CDR3: TGTGCCAGCAGTTTCGGGAAGGTTCCCCTACGGGAGCAGTACTTC. Amino acids: CASSFGKVPLREQYF.

The V call is TRBV5-1, the J call TRBJ2-2; D gene unclear. Germline CDR1 is SGHRS and CDR2 is YFSETQ. The CDR3 runs to 14 residues. Trimming left V 4 bases short and J 2 bases short, with 9 bases between. The chain's CDR3 is CASSVTVNTGELFF. Written as DNA, the CDR3 is TGCGCCAGCAGCGTCACAGTAAACACCGGGGAGCTGTTTTTT.